One and the same sample provided the 9 T cell receptor beta chains below, sequenced in a study of T cell repertoires in cytomegalovirus infection. The antigens these receptors bind are not known. TCRdb called the reads again in MiXCR, with one record for every CDR3 protein. Found here are some 800,000 distinct CDR3 sequences, less than 35% of them singletons; the top ten hold over 10%. Material: cultured CD8+ T cells from PBMCs, obtained from culture after CMV antigen stimulation. The origin of the receptors is a human donor in good health (CMV status not recorded). Some clones in this sample may be carry-over from other donors' samples.

The chain is built from TRBV5-4 and TRBJ2-1, with D possibly matching TRBD1 (6 bases). The CDR3 covers 10 residues. CDR1 is SGHNT and CDR2 is YYREEE in the germline V gene (reference sequence). Here the CDR3 DNA reads TGTGCAACAGGGTACAATGAGCAGTTCTTC. Translated: CATGYNEQFF.

This clonotype was recorded a few times. The chain is built from TRBV5-6 and TRBJ2-7; 9 bases line up with TRBD1. In germline, CDR1 is SGHDT, CDR2 YYEEEE. Trimming took 4 bases from V and 0 from J; bases not matched to a gene: 2. The CDR3 is 14 residues long. In DNA, the CDR3 is TGTGCCAGCAGCCTGGACAGGGGCTCCTACGAGCAGTACTTC. Translation gives CASSLDRGSYEQYF.

This clonotype was detected only a few times. The chain is built from TRBV9 and TRBJ2-2, with D tentatively TRBD2 (5 bases). Germline-derived CDR1 and CDR2 are SGDLS and YYNGEE. This CDR3 is built from 15 residues. Trimming left V 7 bases short and J 9 bases short, with 22 bases between. CDR3 region: CASSPGMLGIRELFF. The CDR3, as DNA: TGTGCCAGCTCCCCGGGGATGCTAGGGATACGGGAGCTGTTTTTT.

The sample holds a few counts of this clonotype. The chain is built from TRBV27 and TRBJ1-2; 9 nucleotides match TRBD1. CDR1 and CDR2 (germline): MNHEY, SMNVEV (reference sequence). CDR3 length: 14 amino acids. V shed 3 bases, J shed 8 bases, and the junction held 7 bases outside the gene matches. The CDR3 coding sequence is TGTGCCAGCAGTTTCGGACAGGGGCCAGGAGGCTACACCTTC. This sequence encodes CASSFGQGPGGYTF.

The sample holds a few counts of this clonotype. The chain couples TRBV7-9 to TRBJ1-5, with D tentatively TRBD1 (6 bases). The CDR3 length is 18 residues. Germline CDR1 and CDR2: SEHNR and FQNEAQ (reference sequence). The V end was cut by 0 bases, the J end by 5 bases, with 20 bases between. This CDR3 reads CASSLADVGTGRDQPQHF. The CDR3 DNA follows: TGTGCCAGCAGCTTAGCCGACGTCGGCACAGGGAGGGATCAGCCCCAGCATTTT.

This clonotype has a handful of counts. The V call is TRBV6-6, the J call TRBJ2-2, with 11 bases that match TRBD2. The junction had 10 bases not matched to a gene; V was cut back by 6 bases and J by 1 base. Germline V gives CDR1 MNHNY, CDR2 SVGAGI (reference sequence). The CDR3 loop spans 18 amino acids. The CDR3 sequence is CASSPRITSGRNTGELFF. CDR3 DNA: TGTGCCAGCAGCCCTCGAATAACTAGCGGGAGGAACACCGGGGAGCTGTTTTTT.

The chain joins TRBV6-6 to TRBJ2-7, with TRBD1 matching over 7 bases. Germline loops: CDR1 MNHNY, CDR2 SVGAGI (reference sequence). The CDR3 extends over 12 amino acids. V trimming: 5 bases; J trimming: 7 bases; junction bases outside the gene matches: 5. The CDR3 is CASSEDRREQYV. In DNA form, the CDR3 reads TGTGCCAGCAGTGAGGACAGGAGGGAGCAGTACGTC.

Notes on this clonotype: A much more abundant neighbour one base away suggests this may be a read error. The chain has TRBV5-1 and TRBJ1-1, with D unresolved. CDR3 length: 14 residues. From germline, CDR1 is SGHRS and CDR2 YFSETQ. CDR3 sequence (DNA): TGCGCCAGCAGCGTGAAGCTCCCGAACGCTGAAGCTTTCTTT. Translating gives CASSVKLPNAEAFF.

This clonotype was picked up a small number of times. This chain links TRBV12-5 with TRBJ2-7; D gene ambiguous. Germline V lookup: CDR1 LGHNT, CDR2 FRNRAP. The CDR3 totals 11 residues. The V and J ends lost 7 bases and 3 bases respectively, with 7 bases between them. In nucleotides, the CDR3 is TGTGCTAGTGTTGGAAGCTACGAGCAGTACTTC. It codes for CASVGSYEQYF.